The clone carrying this TCR beta chain was counted only a few times. Its target is unknown. This entry comes from a study of cytomegalovirus exposure and HLA in healthy donors. Study observations and caveats: A later analysis revealed that TCR association rates differed between HLA loci, peaking at DRB1 and bottoming out at HLA-C. Three chains linked to CMV were shown in vitro to be specific for CMV antigens. The study labeled 180 or so TCR beta chains cytomegalovirus-associated.

The ends were cut back, 2 bases at V and 1 base at J, with 26 bases in the middle. Per the germline V gene, CDR1 is KGHSH and CDR2 is LQKENI. The CDR3 runs to 20 residues. This PCR relied on a set of 60 Vbeta primers and 13 Jbeta primers. Assay used: immunoSEQ multiplex PCR; TCRdb lists only in-frame clones, some missing. The data hold around 200,000 clones, with 75% to 80% observed a single time. The rearrangement joins TRBV18 to TRBJ1-2, with unresolved D. The TCR sequence derives from a man aged 18 to 30 in good health and CMV-seronegative. Material: PBMCs. CDR3 amino acids: CASSPSDGGSTRTSNYGYTF. The DNA of the CDR3 is TGTGCCAGCTCACCATCGGATGGAGGCAGTACCCGTACCAGTAACTATGGCTACACCTTC.